The 6 T cell receptor beta chains presented below share a single source sample, sequenced in a study of blood T cell repertoires in COVID-19. Libraries were prepared by immunoSEQ multiplex PCR; TCRdb keeps only in-frame clonotypes and omits some of them. Among roughly 46,000 clones listed, approximately 90% were seen once. The sequencing sample was made of peripheral blood. Receptors originate from a man aged 45-60 years with active COVID-19.

V is TRBV4-2 and J is TRBJ2-1, with 7 bases lining up with TRBD2. The V gene end was trimmed by 4 bases and the J gene end by 3 bases; junction bases not matched to a gene: 9. This CDR3 is built from 16 residues. The germline gives CDR1 LGHNA, CDR2 YNFKEQ. DNA for the CDR3: TGTGCCAGCAGCCTGTCCGGGACTACTGACTACAATGAGCAGTTCTTC. It is translated as CASSLSGTTDYNEQFF.

In nucleotides, the CDR3 is TGTGCCGGAGGGGATCGCAGAGAGACCCAGTACTTC. Translation: CAGGDRRETQYF. The chain joins TRBV19 to TRBJ2-5; a possible D gene is TRBD2 (6 bases). This CDR3 has 12 amino acids. The V end was cut by 11 bases, the J end by 4 bases, with 14 bases between. Germline CDR1 LNHDA, CDR2 SQIVND (reference sequence). Looking up the rest from reference TRBV19 and TRBJ2-5 gives the full variable domain: DGGITQSPKYLFRKEGQNVTLSCEQNLNHDAMYWYRQDPGQGLRLIYYSQIVNDFQKGDIAEGYSVSREKKESFPLTVTSAQKNPTAFYLCAGGDRRETQYFGPGTRLLVL.

This chain uses TRBV4-1 with TRBJ1-6; TRBD1 matches 8 bases. V lost 4 bases to trimming and J lost 6 bases; unmatched junction nucleotides: 5. The V gene's germline CDR1 is MGHRA and CDR2 YSYEKL. The CDR3 covers 15 residues. The CDR3 here is CASSRWTGSNSPLHF. CDR3 DNA sequence: TGCGCCAGCAGCCGGTGGACAGGGAGTAATTCACCCCTCCACTTT.

The chain employs TRBV6-5 and TRBJ1-6, with 10 bases aligning to TRBD1. Trimming at V came to 2 bases and at J to 9 bases, leaving 1 base not matched to a gene. CDR3 length equals 14 residues. The germline gives CDR1 MNHEY, CDR2 SVGAGI. CDR3 amino acids: CASSYRDRGSPLHF. As DNA, the CDR3 is TGTGCCAGCAGTTACCGGGACAGGGGTTCACCCCTCCACTTT.

The chain recombines TRBV19 with TRBJ2-6; the D gene is possibly TRBD1 (5 bases). The length of the CDR3 is 17 residues. The germline V and J ends were trimmed by 7 bases and 0 bases, with 16 bases remaining between them. CDR1 LNHDA and CDR2 SQIVND come from the germline V gene (reference sequence). CDR3 in DNA: TGTGCCAGTACCTCCAGCAGGGCCCTCTCTGGGGCCAACGTCCTGACTTTC. Translated, it gives CASTSSRALSGANVLTF.

This sequence joins TRBV4-1 and TRBJ2-7; 10 nucleotides line up with TRBD1. CDR1 is MGHRA and CDR2 is YSYEKL in the germline V gene. The junction had 5 bases not matched to a gene; V was cut back by 3 bases and J by 3 bases. This CDR3 region has 15 residues. CDR3 protein: CASSQGQGSFYEQYF. The CDR3 nucleotides read TGCGCCAGCAGCCAGGGACAGGGGTCATTCTACGAGCAGTACTTC.